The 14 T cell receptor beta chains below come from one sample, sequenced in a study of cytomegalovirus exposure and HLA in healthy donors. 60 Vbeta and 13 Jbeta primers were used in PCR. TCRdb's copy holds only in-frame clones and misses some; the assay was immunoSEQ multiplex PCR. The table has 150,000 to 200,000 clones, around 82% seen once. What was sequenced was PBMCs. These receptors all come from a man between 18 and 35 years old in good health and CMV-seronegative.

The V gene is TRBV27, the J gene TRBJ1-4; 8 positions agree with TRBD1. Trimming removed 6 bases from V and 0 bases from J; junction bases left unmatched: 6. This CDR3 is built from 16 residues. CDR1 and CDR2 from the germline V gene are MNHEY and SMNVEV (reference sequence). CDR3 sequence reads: CASSSGTGTTNEKLFF. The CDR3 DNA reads TGTGCCAGCAGCTCCGGGACAGGTACAACTAATGAAAAACTGTTTTTT.

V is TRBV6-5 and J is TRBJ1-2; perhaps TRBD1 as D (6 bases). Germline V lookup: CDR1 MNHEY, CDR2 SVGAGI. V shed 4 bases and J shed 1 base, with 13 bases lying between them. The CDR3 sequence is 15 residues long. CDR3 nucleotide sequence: TGTGCCAGCAGTTCCGGACAGCACATTAACTATGGCTACACCTTC. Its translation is CASSSGQHINYGYTF.

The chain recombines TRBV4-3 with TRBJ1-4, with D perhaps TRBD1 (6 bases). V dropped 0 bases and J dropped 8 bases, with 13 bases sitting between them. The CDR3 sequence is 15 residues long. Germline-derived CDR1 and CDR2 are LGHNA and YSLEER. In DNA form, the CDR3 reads TGCGCCAGCAGCCAAGATCCCAGGGGTGAGGAAAAACTGTTTTTT. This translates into CASSQDPRGEEKLFF.

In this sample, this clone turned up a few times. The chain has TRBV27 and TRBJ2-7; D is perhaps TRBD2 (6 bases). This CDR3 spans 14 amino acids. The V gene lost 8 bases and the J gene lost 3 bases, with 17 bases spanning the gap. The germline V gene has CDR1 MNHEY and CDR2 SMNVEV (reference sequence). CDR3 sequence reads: CASAPGVGNYEQYF. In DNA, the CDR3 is TGTGCCAGCGCTCCGGGAGTGGGGAACTACGAGCAGTACTTC.

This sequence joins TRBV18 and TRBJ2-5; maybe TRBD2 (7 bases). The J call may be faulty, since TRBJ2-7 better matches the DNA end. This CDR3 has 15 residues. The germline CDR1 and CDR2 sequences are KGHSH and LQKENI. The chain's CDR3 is CASSPGGQARYEQYF. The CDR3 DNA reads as TGTGCCAGCTCACCGGGGGGGCAGGCTAGATACGAGCAGTACTTC.

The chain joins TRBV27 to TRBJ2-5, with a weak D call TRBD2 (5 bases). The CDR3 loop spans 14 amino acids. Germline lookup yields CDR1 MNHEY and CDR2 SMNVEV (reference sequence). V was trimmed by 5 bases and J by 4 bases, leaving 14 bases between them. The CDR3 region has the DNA TGTGCCAGCAGTCCCATTCTTCGGGGAGAGACCCAGTACTTC. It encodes CASSPILRGETQYF.

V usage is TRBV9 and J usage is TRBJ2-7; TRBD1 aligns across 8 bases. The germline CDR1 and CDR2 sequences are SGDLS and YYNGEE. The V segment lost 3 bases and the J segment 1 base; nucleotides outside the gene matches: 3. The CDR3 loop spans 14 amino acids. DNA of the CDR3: TGTGCCAGCAGCGGAAGACAGGGGTCCTACGAGCAGTACTTC. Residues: CASSGRQGSYEQYF.

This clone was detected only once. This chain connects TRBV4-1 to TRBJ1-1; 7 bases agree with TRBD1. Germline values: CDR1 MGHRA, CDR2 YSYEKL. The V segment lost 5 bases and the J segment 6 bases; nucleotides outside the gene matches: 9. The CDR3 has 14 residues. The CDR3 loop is CASSKNRGQAEAFF. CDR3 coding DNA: TGCGCCAGCAGCAAAAACAGGGGTCAGGCTGAAGCTTTCTTT.

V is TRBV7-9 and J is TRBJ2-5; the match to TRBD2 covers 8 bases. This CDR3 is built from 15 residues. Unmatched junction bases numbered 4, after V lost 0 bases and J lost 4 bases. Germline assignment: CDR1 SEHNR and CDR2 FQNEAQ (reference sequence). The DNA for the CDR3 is TGTGCCAGCAGCTTAGCGGGCGGGAGGACAGAGACCCAGTACTTC. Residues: CASSLAGGRTETQYF. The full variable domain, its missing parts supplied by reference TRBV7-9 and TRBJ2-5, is DTGVSQNPRHKITKRGQNVTFRCDPISEHNRLYWYRQTLGQGPEFLTYFQNEAQLEKSRLLSDRFSAERPKGSFSTLEIQRTEQGDSAMYLCASSLAGGRTETQYFGPGTRLLVL.

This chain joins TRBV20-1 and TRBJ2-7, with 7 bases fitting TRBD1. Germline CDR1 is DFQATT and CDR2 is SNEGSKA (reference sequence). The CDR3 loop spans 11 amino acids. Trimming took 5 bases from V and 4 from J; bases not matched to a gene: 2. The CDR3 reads CSAWDRYEQYF. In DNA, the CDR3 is TGCAGTGCTTGGGACAGATACGAGCAGTACTTC.

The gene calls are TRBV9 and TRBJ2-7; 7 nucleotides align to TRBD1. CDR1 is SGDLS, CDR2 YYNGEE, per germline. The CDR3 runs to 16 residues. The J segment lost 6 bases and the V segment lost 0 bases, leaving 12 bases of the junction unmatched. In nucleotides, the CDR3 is TGTGCCAGCAGCGTAGTCGATACAGGGGCAGGTCTCGAGCAGTACTTC. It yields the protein CASSVVDTGAGLEQYF. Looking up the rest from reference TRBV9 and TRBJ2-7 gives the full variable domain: DSGVTQTPKHLITATGQRVTLRCSPRSGDLSVYWYQQSLDQGLQFLIQYYNGEERAKGNILERFSAQQFPDLHSELNLSSLELGDSALYFCASSVVDTGAGLEQYFGPGTRLTVT.

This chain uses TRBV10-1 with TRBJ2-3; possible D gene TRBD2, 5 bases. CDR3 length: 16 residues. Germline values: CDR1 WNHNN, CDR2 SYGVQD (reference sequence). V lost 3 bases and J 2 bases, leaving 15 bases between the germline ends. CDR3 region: CASSDVETGLTDTQYF. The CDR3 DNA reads TGCGCCAGCAGTGACGTTGAGACTGGACTCACAGATACGCAGTATTTT.

CDR3 sequence: CASSHPGARQEAFF. In DNA form, the CDR3 reads TGTGCCAGCAGTCACCCTGGGGCCAGACAGGAAGCTTTCTTT. The chain links TRBV7-9 to TRBJ1-1; TRBD1 might be the D (5 bases). Trimming stripped 6 bases from V and 8 bases from J, with 19 bases between. This CDR3 contains 14 residues. Germline CDR1 reads SEHNR; CDR2 reads FQNEAQ (reference sequence).

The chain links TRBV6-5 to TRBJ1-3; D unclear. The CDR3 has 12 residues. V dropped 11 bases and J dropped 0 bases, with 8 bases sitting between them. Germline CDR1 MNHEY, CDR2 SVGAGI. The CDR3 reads CAVKSSGNTIYF. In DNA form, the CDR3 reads TGTGCCGTCAAGAGCTCTGGAAACACCATATATTTT.